A single sample is the source of the 16 T cell receptor beta chains below, sequenced in a study of blood T cell repertoires in COVID-19. The repertoire was sequenced with immunoSEQ multiplex PCR; TCRdb's copy has only in-frame clones and lacks some. The repertoire includes 65,000 to 80,000 clones, 85% to 90% of them detected once, and approximately 4.3% sits in the top ten. Sequences were obtained from peripheral blood. These receptors came from a man aged 50 or older with active COVID-19.

The J gene is TRBJ2-7, the V gene TRBV4-2, with a possible D match to TRBD2 (6 bases). V gave up 1 base and J gave up 3 bases, with 16 bases separating them. The CDR3 totals 16 residues. CDR1 is LGHNA, CDR2 YNFKEQ, per germline. CDR3 DNA sequence: TGTGCCAGCAGCCAAGGGGTTGTCCAGGGAGGCTACGAGCAGTACTTC. Translation: CASSQGVVQGGYEQYF.

The rearrangement uses TRBV9 and TRBJ1-6; D uncertain. The CDR3 is 15 amino acids. Deletions cut 0 bases from V and 0 bases from J, with 4 bases between. CDR1 and CDR2 (germline): SGDLS, YYNGEE. The CDR3 DNA follows: TGTGCCAGCAGCGTAGACAGCTCCTATAATTCACCCCTCCACTTT. Amino acids: CASSVDSSYNSPLHF.

This clone was counted only a few times. The chain has TRBV4-1 and TRBJ2-5; perhaps TRBD1 as D (5 bases). Germline loops: CDR1 MGHRA, CDR2 YSYEKL. Trimming left V 1 base short and J 5 bases short, with 14 bases between. The CDR3 has 15 residues. CDR3 in DNA: TGCGCCAGCAGCCAAGGGGTCAAGGGGATGGAGACCCAGTACTTC. Its protein product is CASSQGVKGMETQYF.

Only one count was recorded for this clone. The chain recombines TRBV6-6 with TRBJ1-5; D unclear. CDR1 is MNHNY, CDR2 SVGAGI, per germline (reference sequence). The CDR3 has 12 amino acids. Deletions cut 8 bases from V and 6 bases from J, with 11 bases between. CDR3 bases: TGTGCCAGCCGGGAAGGGAGTCAGCCCCAGCATTTT. The encoded protein is CASREGSQPQHF.

The rearrangement joins TRBV12-3 or TRBV12-4 to TRBJ1-1, with D tentatively TRBD1 (5 bases). This CDR3 has 13 residues. Trimming removed 5 bases at V and 11 bases at J, with 18 bases between. The CDR3, as DNA: TGTGCCAGCAGTGGCACTGGGGGGTGGGGGGCTTTCTTT. Translation gives CASSGTGGWGAFF.

The V call is TRBV28, the J call TRBJ2-2; TRBD2 aligns across 7 bases. J gave up 1 base and V 2 bases, and 1 base lay outside the gene matches. Germline loops: CDR1 MDHEN, CDR2 SYDVKM. The CDR3 extends over 15 amino acids. CDR3 bases: TGTGCCAGCAGTTTACTAGCGGAGAACACCGGGGAGCTGTTTTTT. This encodes CASSLLAENTGELFF.

The genes are TRBV6-5 and TRBJ1-3, with D possibly TRBD1 on 6 matching bases. The germline V gene encodes CDR1 MNHEY and CDR2 SVGAGI. The CDR3 loop spans 14 amino acids. Between the trimmed V and J ends, which lost 6 bases and 0 bases, there was a span of 9 bases. The CDR3 DNA sequence: TGTGCCAGCAGGACAGGACACTCTGGAAACACCATATATTTT. Translated, it gives CASRTGHSGNTIYF.

The chain carries TRBV4-1 and TRBJ1-2, with 7 bases lining up with TRBD1. CDR1 and CDR2 (germline): MGHRA, YSYEKL. The V gene end was trimmed by 4 bases and the J gene end by 5 bases; junction bases not matched to a gene: 10. CDR3 length: 15 residues. DNA of the CDR3: TGCGCCAGCAGCCCTGGGACAGCTCTTACTTATGGCTACACCTTC. It yields the protein CASSPGTALTYGYTF.

The chain is built from TRBV5-1 and TRBJ2-7; 9 positions agree with TRBD1. This CDR3 is 17 amino acids long. The junction had 9 bases not matched to a gene; V was cut back by 0 bases and J by 2 bases. Germline assignment: CDR1 SGHRS and CDR2 YFSETQ. This CDR3 is CASSLGQGGPFTYEQYF. The CDR3 DNA is TGCGCCAGCAGCTTGGGACAGGGGGGCCCCTTTACCTACGAGCAGTACTTC.

The rearrangement uses TRBV28 and TRBJ2-7; TRBD1 is a possible D gene (7 bases). Trimming stripped 6 bases from V and 4 bases from J, with 13 bases between. The germline gives CDR1 MDHEN, CDR2 SYDVKM. The CDR3 consists of 13 residues. This CDR3 reads CASRRDRDYEQYF. The CDR3 DNA sequence: TGTGCCAGCAGGCGGGACAGAGATTACGAGCAGTACTTC.

This chain joins TRBV30 and TRBJ2-1; D uncertain. V was cut by 0 bases and J by 5 bases, with 5 bases left in between. The CDR3 contains 12 residues. CDR1 is GTSNPN, CDR2 SVGIG, per germline (reference sequence). CDR3 sequence: CAWSVQDNEQFF. CDR3 DNA: TGTGCCTGGAGTGTACAAGACAATGAGCAGTTCTTC.

The chain employs TRBV7-2 and TRBJ1-5, with 9 bases lining up with TRBD1. Germline-derived CDR1 and CDR2 are SGHTA and FQGNSA. The V gene end was trimmed by 6 bases and the J gene end by 3 bases; junction bases not matched to a gene: 6. CDR3 length: 15 amino acids. CDR3 coding DNA: TGTGCCAGCAGGAGGGACAGGGCCACCAATCAGCCCCAGCATTTT. It specifies CASRRDRATNQPQHF.

The gene calls are TRBV6-1 and TRBJ2-2; maybe TRBD1 (6 bases). The germline gives CDR1 MNHNS, CDR2 SASEGT. The CDR3 length is 15 residues. Trimming stripped 2 bases from V and 5 bases from J, with 12 bases between. The CDR3 nucleotides are TGTGCCAGCAGTGAATACAGGGTGAGGACCGGGGAGCTGTTTTTT. Amino acid sequence: CASSEYRVRTGELFF.

The chain uses TRBV19 and TRBJ2-1, with D possibly being TRBD1 (6 bases). The V gene's germline CDR1 is LNHDA and CDR2 SQIVND (reference sequence). The germline V and J ends were trimmed by 4 bases and 6 bases, with 10 bases remaining between them. This CDR3 has 13 residues. The CDR3 region is CASSNTGSNEQFF. CDR3 sequence (DNA): TGTGCCAGTAGTAACACAGGGTCCAATGAGCAGTTCTTC.

The chain couples TRBV5-1 to TRBJ1-3; D call uncertain. There are 16 residues in the CDR3. Between the trimmed V and J ends, which lost 2 bases and 2 bases, there was a span of 14 bases. CDR1 and CDR2 (germline): SGHRS, YFSETQ. The CDR3 bases are TGCGCCAGCAGCTTCGGATCTTTGAGGCCTGGAAACACCATATATTTT. Protein: CASSFGSLRPGNTIYF. Together with reference TRBV5-1 and TRBJ1-3, the CDR3 gives the full variable domain: KAGVTQTPRYLIKTRGQQVTLSCSPISGHRSVSWYQQTPGQGLQFLFEYFSETQRNKGNFPGRFSGRQFSNSRSEMNVSTLELGDSALYLCASSFGSLRPGNTIYFGEGSWLTVV.

The genes are TRBV7-9 and TRBJ1-5; TRBD1 matches at 12 bases. The junction had 8 bases not matched to a gene; V was cut back by 5 bases and J by 6 bases. The length of the CDR3 is 16 residues. Germline V gene sequence: CDR1 SEHNR, CDR2 FQNEAQ (reference sequence). The CDR3 region has the DNA TGTGCCAGCAGCCTAGGGGACAGGGGGCATTTTCAGCCCCAGCATTTT. Amino acid sequence: CASSLGDRGHFQPQHF.